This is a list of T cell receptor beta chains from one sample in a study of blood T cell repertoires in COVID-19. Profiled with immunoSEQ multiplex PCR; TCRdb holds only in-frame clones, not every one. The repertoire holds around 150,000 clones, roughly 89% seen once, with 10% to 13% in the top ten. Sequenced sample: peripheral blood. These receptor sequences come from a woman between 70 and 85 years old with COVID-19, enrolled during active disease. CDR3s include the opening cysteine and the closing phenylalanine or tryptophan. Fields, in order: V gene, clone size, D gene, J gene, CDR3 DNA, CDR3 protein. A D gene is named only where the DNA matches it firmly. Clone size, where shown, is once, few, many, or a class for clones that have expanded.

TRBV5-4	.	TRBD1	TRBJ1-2	TGTGCCAGCAGCTATCCGGGACAGTCAATTAGTGGCTACACCTTC	CASSYPGQSISGYTF
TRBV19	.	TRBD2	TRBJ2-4	TGTGCCAGTAGTATTGGTAGCGGGGGAGCCAAAAACATTCAGTACTTC	CASSIGSGGAKNIQYF
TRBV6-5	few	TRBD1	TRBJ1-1	TGTGCCAGCAGTTTGGACAGGGAAACTGAAGCTTTCTTT	CASSLDRETEAFF
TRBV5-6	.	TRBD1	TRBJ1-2	TGTGCCAGCAGCATGGGACAGGGGGCGAGTGGCTACACCTTC	CASSMGQGASGYTF
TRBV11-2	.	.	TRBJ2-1	TGTGCCAGCAGCTTGGTAGGAGGGTTTAGGAATGAGCAGTTCTTC	CASSLVGGFRNEQFF
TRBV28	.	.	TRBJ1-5	TGTGCCAGCAGTTTTCAGGGTTTAGGCAATCAGCCCCAGCATTTT	CASSFQGLGNQPQHF
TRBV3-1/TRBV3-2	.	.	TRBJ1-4	TGTGCCAGCAGCCAAGGGAGTGAAAAACTGTTTTTT	CASSQGSEKLFF
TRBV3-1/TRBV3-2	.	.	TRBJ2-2	TGTGCCAGCAGCCAAGATTTGGGGGCGCGTGCTGTACCGGGGACCGGGGAGCTGTTTTTT	CASSQDLGARAVPGTGELFF
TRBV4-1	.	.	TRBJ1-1	TGCGCCAGCAGCCAAGTGTTGGAGGGGTTGAACACTGAAGCTTTCTTT	CASSQVLEGLNTEAFF
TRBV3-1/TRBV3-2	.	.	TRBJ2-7	TGTGCCAGCAGCCACCCTCCTGGAGGGTCCTACGAGCAGTACTTC	CASSHPPGGSYEQYF
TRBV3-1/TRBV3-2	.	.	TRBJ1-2	TGTGCCAGCAGCCAAGACTCAGCACGGGATGGCTACACCTTC	CASSQDSARDGYTF
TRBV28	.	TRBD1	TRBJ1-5	TGTGCCAGCAGTTTAGCGGGACAGGGTGGAAGACAGCCCCAGCATTTT	CASSLAGQGGRQPQHF
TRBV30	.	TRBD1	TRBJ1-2	TGTGCCTGGAGTCCGGGACAGGGGGGTAACTATGGCTACACCTTC	CAWSPGQGGNYGYTF
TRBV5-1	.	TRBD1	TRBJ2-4	TGCGCCAGCAGCACCACACAGGGGGCCAAAAACATTCAGTACTTC	CASSTTQGAKNIQYF
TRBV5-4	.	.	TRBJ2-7	TGTGCCAGCAGCTTGGAGGTTGGAGGCTACGAGCAGTACTTC	CASSLEVGGYEQYF
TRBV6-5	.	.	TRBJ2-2	TGTGCCAGCAGTTGGGAGACGAACACCGGGGAGCTGTTTTTT	CASSWETNTGELFF
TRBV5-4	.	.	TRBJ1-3	TGTGCCAGCAGTTCCCCGGGAGGAGGAGTAGCTGGAAACACCATATATTTT	CASSSPGGGVAGNTIYF
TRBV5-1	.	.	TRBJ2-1	TGCGCCAGCAGCTTGGAGGGAACAGGGTCCTACAATGAGCAGTTCTTC	CASSLEGTGSYNEQFF
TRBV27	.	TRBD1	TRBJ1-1	TGTGCCAGCAGGGTAAGGACAGGGGAAGCTTTCTTT	CASRVRTGEAFF
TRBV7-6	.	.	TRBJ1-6	TGTGCCAGCAGCTTAGGCAGGGAGGAAGTATCACCCCTCCACTTT	CASSLGREEVSPLHF
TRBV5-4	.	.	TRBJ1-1	TGTGCCAGCAGTTGGGGTTGGGAGCCCACTGAAGCTTTCTTT	CASSWGWEPTEAFF
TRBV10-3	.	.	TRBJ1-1	TGTGCCATCAGTGAGTCGTCGGGAGTTTGGACTGAAGCTTTCTTT	CAISESSGVWTEAFF
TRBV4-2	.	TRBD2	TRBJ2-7	TGTGCCAGCAGTGGGTTGCGGGGGGGAGAATACGAGCAGTACTTC	CASSGLRGGEYEQYF
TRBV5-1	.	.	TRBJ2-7	TGCGCCAGCAGCTTTGGGGGGAGCTCCTACGAGCAGTACTTC	CASSFGGSSYEQYF
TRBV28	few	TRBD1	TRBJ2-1	TGTGCCAGCAGTGGTGGTGGACAGGGGGCGTTTTCCTACAATGAGCAGTTCTTC	CASSGGGQGAFSYNEQFF
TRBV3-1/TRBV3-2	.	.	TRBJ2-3	TGTGCCAGCAGCCCCCGACGGGGAATCACAGATACGCAGTATTTT	CASSPRRGITDTQYF
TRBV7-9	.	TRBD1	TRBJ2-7	TGTGCCAGCAGCTTAGCCTCGGGGACAGGCGAGCAGTACTTC	CASSLASGTGEQYF
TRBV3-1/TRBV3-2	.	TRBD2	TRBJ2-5	TGTGCCAGCAGTCCCAACCCCGGACTAGCGGCCCAAGAGACCCAGTACTTC	CASSPNPGLAAQETQYF
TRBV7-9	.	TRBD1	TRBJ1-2	TGTGCCAGCAGCTCATCGGGACAGTCGTATGGCTACACCTTC	CASSSSGQSYGYTF
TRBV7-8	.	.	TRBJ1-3	TGTGCCAGCAGCTCCGCGAGGCTGCCTGTCTCTGGAAACACCATATATTTT	CASSSARLPVSGNTIYF
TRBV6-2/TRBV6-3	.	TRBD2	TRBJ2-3	TGTGCCAGCAGCGCACCGGGACTAGCGCTTAGCACAGATACGCAGTATTTT	CASSAPGLALSTDTQYF